These 26 T cell receptor beta chains share one sample of origin, sequenced in a study of shared clonotypes between healthy human individuals. Some clones are missing from TCRdb's copy, which holds only in-frame ones; the method was immunoSEQ multiplex PCR. The sample includes about 2.2 million clones, approximately 92% of them seen just once. As defined, naive CD8 cells were CD45RO-negative and positively selected for CCR7, with terminally differentiated effector memory CD45RA+ cells excluded. The specimen was naive CD8+ T cells from PBMCs. Receptors were obtained from a man aged 18 to 29 in good health. Some clones in this sample may be carry-over from other donors' samples.

The rearrangement joins TRBV6-1 to TRBJ2-5; 9 bases line up with TRBD1. V lost 8 bases, J lost 4 bases, and 8 bases stayed unmatched. The CDR3 contains 14 residues. Germline CDR1 is MNHNS and CDR2 is SASEGT. DNA for the CDR3: TGTGCCAGCCAAGTGACAGGGGGATTAGAGACCCAGTACTTC. Protein product: CASQVTGGLETQYF.

The chain joins TRBV27 to TRBJ2-6; 9 nucleotides agree with TRBD2. The CDR3 loop spans 16 amino acids. The V segment lost 10 bases and the J segment 0 bases; nucleotides outside the gene matches: 7. Germline loops: CDR1 MNHEY, CDR2 SMNVEV (reference sequence). This CDR3 is CATWTSEPSGANVLTF. The CDR3 DNA follows: TGTGCCACCTGGACTAGCGAACCCTCTGGGGCCAACGTCCTGACTTTC.

The V call is TRBV28, the J call TRBJ2-1; 8 bases fit TRBD2. After removal of 0 bases from V and 3 bases from J, the junction contained 4 bases not matched to a gene. The CDR3 is 16 amino acids. Per germline, CDR1 MDHEN and CDR2 SYDVKM. The CDR3 loop is CASSLWREANYNEQFF. Here the CDR3 DNA reads TGTGCCAGCAGTTTATGGCGGGAGGCCAACTACAATGAGCAGTTCTTC.

This chain uses TRBV25-1 with TRBJ1-2; a weak D match, TRBD1 (5 bases). This CDR3 has 13 residues. Germline CDR1 reads MGHDK; CDR2 reads SYGVNS. Trimming took off 4 bases at V and 9 bases at J, with 15 bases between the two ends. CDR3 nucleotides: TGTGCCAGCAGTGTGACACCCAGGGAGAGCTACACCTTC. This encodes CASSVTPRESYTF.

V usage is TRBV23-1 and J usage is TRBJ2-1, with 13 positions matching TRBD2. TRBV23-1 belongs to the ORF category, with a function that is uncertain. This CDR3 is built from 20 residues. The V gene end was trimmed by 3 bases and the J gene end by 4 bases; junction bases not matched to a gene: 15. The DNA for the CDR3 is TGCGCCAGCAGTCACTTTACCGGGACTAGCGGGGATTTAGGTTACAATGAGCAGTTCTTC. Residues: CASSHFTGTSGDLGYNEQFF.

The chain employs TRBV4-1 and TRBJ2-7; tentative D call: TRBD2 (5 bases). The ends were cut back, 0 bases at V and 6 bases at J, with 12 bases in the middle. The CDR3 is 14 residues long. Per germline, CDR1 MGHRA and CDR2 YSYEKL. CDR3 nucleotides: TGCGCCAGCAGCCAAGATCCGGGGTGGCCCGAGCAGTACTTC. It yields the protein CASSQDPGWPEQYF.

The rearrangement joins TRBV28 to TRBJ2-7; no clear D. V lost 2 bases to trimming and J lost 1 base, with 9 bases between them. The CDR3 runs 14 residues. The V gene's germline CDR1 is MDHEN and CDR2 SYDVKM. The CDR3 spells CASSLRRTSYEQYF. The CDR3 nucleotides are TGTGCCAGCAGTTTAAGGCGCACTTCCTACGAGCAGTACTTC.

This clone was seen just once. The chain links TRBV28 to TRBJ2-1; TRBD2 matches at 14 bases. With 3 bases clipped from V and 0 bases from J, the junction kept 7 bases outside the gene matches. Germline V CDR1 and CDR2: MDHEN, SYDVKM. The CDR3 sequence is 19 residues long. Here the CDR3 DNA reads TGTGCCAGCAGTTTGGGACTAGCGGGAGTTTTTATCTCCTACAATGAGCAGTTCTTC. It codes for CASSLGLAGVFISYNEQFF. Drawing the rest from reference TRBV28 and TRBJ2-1, the complete variable domain is DVKVTQSSRYLVKRTGEKVFLECVQDMDHENMFWYRQDPGLGLRLIYFSYDVKMKEKGDIPEGYSVSREKKERFSLILESASTNQTSMYLCASSLGLAGVFISYNEQFFGPGTRLTVL.

The chain employs TRBV27 and TRBJ2-3, with D maybe TRBD2 (6 bases). CDR1 and CDR2 from the germline V gene are MNHEY and SMNVEV (reference sequence). V was shortened by 5 bases and J by 2 bases, with 11 bases between the two germline ends. The CDR3 is 14 residues long. CDR3 region: CASSLAGYTDTQYF. CDR3 sequence (DNA): TGTGCCAGCAGTCTGGCGGGATACACAGATACGCAGTATTTT.

The CDR3: CASSWQQGAGELFF. CDR3 DNA sequence: TGTGCCAGCAGCTGGCAACAGGGGGCCGGGGAGCTGTTTTTT. V usage is TRBV7-3 and J usage is TRBJ2-2; 8 bases map to TRBD1. The CDR3 contains 14 residues. V was clipped by 4 bases and J by 6 bases; unmatched bases: 4. CDR1 SGHTA and CDR2 FQGTGA come from the germline V gene.

The V gene is TRBV7-2, the J gene TRBJ2-6, with TRBD2 matching 9 bases. CDR3 length: 18 residues. Trimming cost V 2 bases and J 0 bases; bases outside gene matches: 5. Germline V CDR1 and CDR2: SGHTA, FQGNSA. The CDR3, as DNA: TGTGCCAGCAGCTTAAGACTAGCGGCTGGCTCTGGGGCCAACGTCCTGACTTTC. It is translated as CASSLRLAAGSGANVLTF.

The chain uses TRBV10-3 and TRBJ2-1; 8 bases fit TRBD2. Trimming took 7 bases from V and 1 from J; bases not matched to a gene: 9. The length of the CDR3 is 16 residues. Germline V gene data show CDR1 as ENHRY and CDR2 as SYGVKD. The CDR3 protein is CAITQFGLASYNEQFF. CDR3 DNA sequence: TGTGCCATCACCCAATTCGGACTAGCATCCTACAATGAGCAGTTCTTC.

The chain joins TRBV9 to TRBJ2-7; 11 bases match TRBD2. This CDR3 comprises 18 residues. CDR1 and CDR2 from the germline V gene are SGDLS and YYNGEE. After removal of 0 bases from V and 1 base from J, the junction contained 9 bases not matched to a gene. The CDR3 DNA sequence: TGTGCCAGCAGCGTAGAGGGACTAGCGGACAGGCAATCCTACGAGCAGTACTTC. Translating it yields CASSVEGLADRQSYEQYF.

The chain couples TRBV15 to TRBJ1-1, with a possible D match to TRBD1 (6 bases). Germline loops: CDR1 LNHNV, CDR2 YYDKDF (reference sequence). V lost 5 bases to trimming and J lost 0 bases, with 16 bases between them. The CDR3 runs to 16 residues. CDR3: CATSEGGMGVNTEAFF. CDR3 coding DNA: TGTGCCACCAGCGAGGGGGGGATGGGAGTGAACACTGAAGCTTTCTTT.

To note about this clone: A much larger clone is a single base away; this may be a read error. The same CDR3 also results from other DNA sequences found in this sample. The rearrangement joins TRBV28 to TRBJ1-5; D unclear. The V and J ends lost 5 bases and 6 bases respectively, with 8 bases between them. The germline CDR1 and CDR2 sequences are MDHEN and SYDVKM. The CDR3 consists of 12 residues. The CDR3 DNA sequence: TGTGCCAGCAGTCCTGGCGGTCAGCCCCAGCATTTT. Amino acids: CASSPGGQPQHF.

This chain links TRBV9 with TRBJ2-7; D not certain. Germline lookup yields CDR1 SGDLS and CDR2 YYNGEE. Trimming cost V 0 bases and J 0 bases, with 19 bases left between them. The CDR3 spans 18 residues. The CDR3 nucleotides are TGTGCCAGCAGCGTAGGTTTGGACGTTTGGGGAAACTCCTACGAGCAGTACTTC. Protein sequence: CASSVGLDVWGNSYEQYF.

The chain couples TRBV7-9 to TRBJ2-7, with TRBD2 identical over 8 bases. After removal of 7 bases from V and 3 bases from J, the junction contained 8 bases not matched to a gene. Germline CDR1 reads SEHNR; CDR2 reads FQNEAQ (reference sequence). The CDR3 extends over 14 amino acids. CDR3 sequence (DNA): TGTGCCAGCACCCCTAGCGGGCCTTACTACGAGCAGTACTTC. It encodes CASTPSGPYYEQYF.

This chain connects TRBV4-3 to TRBJ2-1, with 11 bases fitting TRBD2. Germline V gives CDR1 LGHNA, CDR2 YSLEER. The V segment lost 0 bases and the J segment 4 bases; nucleotides outside the gene matches: 2. CDR3 length: 16 amino acids. The CDR3 region is CASSQDASGRYNEQFF. DNA of the CDR3: TGCGCCAGCAGCCAAGATGCTAGCGGGAGGTACAATGAGCAGTTCTTC.

J is TRBJ2-7 and V is TRBV7-8; tentative D call: TRBD1 (6 bases). Germline-derived CDR1 and CDR2 are SGHVS and FQNEAQ. The CDR3 runs to 14 residues. Trimming took off 2 bases at V and 0 bases at J, with 8 bases between the two ends. In DNA, the CDR3 is TGTGCCAGCAGCTTAAGGGACACCTCCTACGAGCAGTACTTC. Its protein product is CASSLRDTSYEQYF.

V usage is TRBV9 and J usage is TRBJ2-4, with a possible D match to TRBD2 (6 bases). V was cut by 0 bases and J by 2 bases, with 15 bases left in between. Germline V CDR1 and CDR2: SGDLS, YYNGEE. The CDR3 runs to 17 residues. CDR3: CASSVGGGNPSKNIQYF. CDR3 sequence (DNA): TGTGCCAGCAGCGTAGGCGGCGGGAACCCCTCCAAAAACATTCAGTACTTC. The whole variable domain, remainder taken from reference TRBV9 and TRBJ2-4, is DSGVTQTPKHLITATGQRVTLRCSPRSGDLSVYWYQQSLDQGLQFLIQYYNGEERAKGNILERFSAQQFPDLHSELNLSSLELGDSALYFCASSVGGGNPSKNIQYFGAGTRLSVL.

This rearrangement joins TRBV4-3 to TRBJ2-7; D is tentatively TRBD1 or TRBD2 (5 bases each). Per the germline V gene, CDR1 is LGHNA and CDR2 is YSLEER. Trimming removed 3 bases at V and 6 bases at J, with 12 bases between. CDR3 length equals 13 residues. The CDR3 DNA follows: TGCGCCAGCAGCCACAACGTGAGGGGCGAGCAGTACTTC. Protein: CASSHNVRGEQYF.

The rearrangement uses TRBV9 and TRBJ2-1; 9 nucleotides agree with TRBD1. V trimming: 4 bases; J trimming: 8 bases; junction bases outside the gene matches: 7. CDR1 and CDR2 (germline): SGDLS, YYNGEE. This CDR3 has 14 residues. The CDR3 nucleotides read TGTGCCAGCAGCCGGACAGGGGTTTTCGATGAGCAGTTCTTC. Its protein product is CASSRTGVFDEQFF. The entire variable domain, with the rest obtained from reference TRBV9 and TRBJ2-1, is as follows: DSGVTQTPKHLITATGQRVTLRCSPRSGDLSVYWYQQSLDQGLQFLIQYYNGEERAKGNILERFSAQQFPDLHSELNLSSLELGDSALYFCASSRTGVFDEQFFGPGTRLTVL.

The gene calls are TRBV11-3 and TRBJ2-1; 9 bases are a match to TRBD1. CDR3 size: 14 residues. The germline V gene has CDR1 SGHNT and CDR2 YENEEA. The V and J ends lost 5 bases and 7 bases, in that order; junction bases with no gene match: 6. The CDR3 protein is CASSTPGQGNEQFF. CDR3 DNA sequence: TGTGCCAGCAGCACTCCGGGACAGGGTAATGAGCAGTTCTTC.

V is TRBV10-2 and J is TRBJ1-1; D gene unclear. This CDR3 is built from 15 residues. Trimming removed 0 bases from V and 8 bases from J, with 16 bases in between. CDR1 is WSHSY, CDR2 SAAADI, per germline. CDR3 coding DNA: TGCGCCAGCAGTGAGTCAGTGGGGATCCTGGCAGAAGCTTTCTTT. It yields the protein CASSESVGILAEAFF.

This clone was found once. The V and J genes are TRBV9 and TRBJ2-6; the match to TRBD2 covers 7 bases. This CDR3 is built from 18 residues. Germline V gives CDR1 SGDLS, CDR2 YYNGEE. Trimming took 2 bases from V and 4 from J; bases not matched to a gene: 12. For the CDR3, the DNA is TGTGCCAGCAGCGTCATTAGCGGGCCTCGGGAGGGGGCCAACGTCCTGACTTTC. As protein: CASSVISGPREGANVLTF.

A single count supports this clone. This rearrangement joins TRBV9 to TRBJ1-5, with D hard to call. CDR3 length: 15 residues. V lost 4 bases and J 0 bases, leaving 11 bases between the germline ends. The germline V gene has CDR1 SGDLS and CDR2 YYNGEE. The CDR3 protein is CASSPGQYSNQPQHF. CDR3 nucleotides: TGTGCCAGCAGCCCCGGCCAGTATAGCAATCAGCCCCAGCATTTT.